By frequency, the clone carrying this T cell receptor (beta chain) registers medium-sized (0.01 to 0.1%). What it binds is not known. This sample was included in a study of CXCR3-negative and CXCR3-positive naive CD8 T cells. Looking at the study overall: With about 1.5 +/- 0.3 million reads per library, the TRB reads numbered some 150 million in total.

UMI labels and 5' RACE were used to prepare the TRB cDNA libraries. After re-calling the 5' RACE reads, TCRdb lists one entry per CDR3 protein, DNA absent. This sample contains some 5,500 distinct CDR3 sequences. Broader study findings: TRB CDR3 properties were used to infer TCR strength, and surface CD5 was comparable between naive subsets. Comparably high diversity was seen in both naive subsets, and much lower diversity in memory CD8+ cells.

Naive CD8+ T cells were CD45RO-CCR7+CD27+CD95-. Germline V gene sequence: CDR1 LGHNA, CDR2 YNFKEQ. This CDR3 is built from 19 residues. The sequenced sample was naive CXCR3- CD8+ T cells from blood. Subset defined: CD45RO-CCR7+CD27+CD95- naive CD8+ T cells lacking CXCR3 (TNR3-). This clonotype was sampled from a human donor in good health. Some clones in this sample may be carry-over from other donors' samples. The chain employs TRBV4-2 and TRBJ1-1. The CDR3 protein is CASSQAGRVVKGLNTEAFF.